Presented here are 15 T cell receptor beta chains from one specimen sequenced in a study of shared clonotypes between healthy human individuals. Data came from immunoSEQ multiplex PCR; TCRdb stores just in-frame clones and leaves some out. The data contain about 580,000 clones, roughly 98% of them singletons. Selected positively for CCR7 and CD45RO-negative, naive CD8 cells excluded terminally differentiated effector memory CD45RA+ cells. Sequenced sample: naive CD8+ T cells sorted from blood. The source of these receptors is a man under 40 in good health.

The V and J genes are TRBV5-1 and TRBJ2-5; possible D gene TRBD2, 6 bases. This CDR3 is 19 amino acids long. Germline V lookup: CDR1 SGHRS, CDR2 YFSETQ. Trimming removed 2 bases at V and 4 bases at J, with 27 bases between. The CDR3 loop reads CASSLPMGQSGRTTETQYF. The CDR3 nucleotides read TGCGCCAGCAGCTTACCTATGGGCCAATCAGGACGGACTACAGAGACCCAGTACTTC.

The chain links TRBV11-2 to TRBJ2-2; 14 bases are shared with TRBD2. Germline values: CDR1 SGHAT, CDR2 FQNNGV. The CDR3 runs to 17 residues. Trimming cost V 5 bases and J 6 bases; bases outside gene matches: 8. The CDR3 nucleotides read TGTGCCAGCAGCCTCGATCCGGGACTAGCGGGAGCCGGGGAGCTGTTTTTT. Its translation is CASSLDPGLAGAGELFF.

This clone was seen just once. This chain connects TRBV2 to TRBJ2-3, with 7 nucleotides matching TRBD1. There are 15 residues in the CDR3. Per the germline V gene, CDR1 is SNHLY and CDR2 is FYNNEI. V trimming: 8 bases; J trimming: 1 base; junction bases outside the gene matches: 9. The CDR3 coding sequence is TGTGCCAGCCCATCGCAAGGGACAGGCACAGATACGCAGTATTTT. Protein: CASPSQGTGTDTQYF.

The chain employs TRBV5-6 and TRBJ2-3, with 10 bases matching TRBD2. The germline gives CDR1 SGHDT, CDR2 YYEEEE. CDR3 length: 15 amino acids. The J segment lost 0 bases and the V segment lost 5 bases, leaving 3 bases of the junction unmatched. CDR3 nucleotide sequence: TGTGCCAGCAGTCCAGCGGGAGGGAGCACAGATACGCAGTATTTT. Translated: CASSPAGGSTDTQYF.

This chain links TRBV6-6 with TRBJ2-1; no clear D gene. The CDR3 has 11 amino acids. V was clipped by 4 bases and J by 8 bases, with 6 bases between them. CDR1 is MNHNY, CDR2 SVGAGI, per germline (reference sequence). The CDR3 DNA sequence: TGTGCCAGCAGTTTAGCCGATGAGCAGTTCTTC. Translated: CASSLADEQFF.

This chain joins TRBV9 and TRBJ2-1; 9 bases are shared with TRBD1. The CDR3 contains 14 residues. The germline V gene encodes CDR1 SGDLS and CDR2 YYNGEE. V lost 8 bases to trimming and J lost 7 bases; unmatched junction nucleotides: 10. The CDR3 sequence: CASTWGQGLNEQFF. Here the CDR3 DNA reads TGTGCCAGTACCTGGGGACAGGGCTTGAATGAGCAGTTCTTC. Drawing the rest from reference TRBV9 and TRBJ2-1, the complete variable domain is DSGVTQTPKHLITATGQRVTLRCSPRSGDLSVYWYQQSLDQGLQFLIQYYNGEERAKGNILERFSAQQFPDLHSELNLSSLELGDSALYFCASTWGQGLNEQFFGPGTRLTVL.

The chain carries TRBV10-3 and TRBJ2-7; D is perhaps TRBD1 (6 bases). Deletions cut 10 bases from V and 0 bases from J, with 13 bases between. Germline V gives CDR1 ENHRY, CDR2 SYGVKD. There are 13 residues in the CDR3. The CDR3 DNA is TGTGCCACAGGGGACGGGGACTCCTACGAGCAGTACTTC. Translated: CATGDGDSYEQYF.

The chain couples TRBV7-9 to TRBJ2-7; 11 bases fit TRBD1. The CDR3 sequence is 16 residues long. The ends lost 2 bases at V and 1 base at J; junction bases unmatched: 4. CDR1 is SEHNR and CDR2 is FQNEAQ in the germline V gene (reference sequence). The CDR3 spells CASSLPRDRGSYEQYF. CDR3 coding DNA: TGTGCCAGCAGCTTACCCCGGGACAGGGGGTCCTACGAGCAGTACTTC.

V gene TRBV2 combines with J gene TRBJ2-7, with 9 positions matching TRBD2. CDR3 length: 16 amino acids. Germline V lookup: CDR1 SNHLY, CDR2 FYNNEI. Trimming cost V 0 bases and J 1 base; bases outside gene matches: 4. CDR3 region: CASSEARGLASYEQYF. Here the CDR3 DNA reads TGTGCCAGCAGTGAAGCGCGTGGACTAGCGTCCTACGAGCAGTACTTC.

This chain joins TRBV29-1 and TRBJ2-1; D remains unclear. Germline V CDR1 and CDR2: SQVTM, ANQGSEA. The length of the CDR3 is 18 residues. V lost 2 bases and J 6 bases, leaving 26 bases between the germline ends. The CDR3 loop reads CSVEWWAPTMLFSNEQFF. The DNA for the CDR3 is TGCAGCGTTGAATGGTGGGCCCCAACAATGCTTTTTAGCAATGAGCAGTTCTTC.

This clone was seen only once. V is TRBV9 and J is TRBJ2-1, with 7 bases matching TRBD2. The J segment lost 9 bases and the V segment lost 4 bases, leaving 7 bases of the junction unmatched. This CDR3 comprises 13 residues. Per the germline V gene, CDR1 is SGDLS and CDR2 is YYNGEE. CDR3 coding DNA: TGTGCCAGCAGCCGCGGGAGAATTACTGAGCAGTTCTTC. This translates into CASSRGRITEQFF.

The rearrangement joins TRBV14 to TRBJ1-2, with D hard to call. Trimming left V 0 bases short and J 1 base short, with 12 bases between. In germline, CDR1 is SGHDN, CDR2 FVKESK. This CDR3 spans 16 amino acids. The CDR3 is CASSQEPLPHNYGYTF. CDR3 DNA: TGTGCCAGCAGCCAAGAGCCGCTGCCCCATAACTATGGCTACACCTTC. Full variable domain (missing parts from reference TRBV14 and TRBJ1-2): EAGVTQFPSHSVIEKGQTVTLRCDPISGHDNLYWYRRVMGKEIKFLLHFVKESKQDESGMPNNRFLAERTGGTYSTLKVQPAELEDSGVYFCASSQEPLPHNYGYTFGSGTRLTVV.

The CDR3 bases are TGTGCCAGCAGGGGACTAGGAACCTACGAGCAGTACTTC. Translating it yields CASRGLGTYEQYF. The chain combines TRBV6-5 with TRBJ2-7; the match to TRBD2 covers 8 bases. This CDR3 comprises 13 residues. Trimming took 6 bases from V and 2 from J; bases not matched to a gene: 3. CDR1 and CDR2 from the germline V gene are MNHEY and SVGAGI.

CDR3 sequence reads: CASSIGAGGYEQYF. As DNA, the CDR3 is TGTGCCAGTAGTATAGGAGCGGGAGGTTACGAGCAGTACTTC. This chain links TRBV19 with TRBJ2-7; TRBD2 aligns across 9 bases. CDR1 is LNHDA, CDR2 SQIVND, per germline (reference sequence). With 1 base clipped from V and 4 bases from J, the junction kept 2 bases outside the gene matches. This CDR3 has 14 amino acids.

This sequence joins TRBV25-1 and TRBJ2-7; D gene uncertain. V lost 1 base and J 6 bases, leaving 7 bases between the germline ends. The V gene's germline CDR1 is MGHDK and CDR2 SYGVNS. The CDR3 extends over 12 amino acids. CDR3 nucleotides: TGTGCCAGCAGTGAATCACTTGGCGAGCAGTACTTC. It yields the protein CASSESLGEQYF.